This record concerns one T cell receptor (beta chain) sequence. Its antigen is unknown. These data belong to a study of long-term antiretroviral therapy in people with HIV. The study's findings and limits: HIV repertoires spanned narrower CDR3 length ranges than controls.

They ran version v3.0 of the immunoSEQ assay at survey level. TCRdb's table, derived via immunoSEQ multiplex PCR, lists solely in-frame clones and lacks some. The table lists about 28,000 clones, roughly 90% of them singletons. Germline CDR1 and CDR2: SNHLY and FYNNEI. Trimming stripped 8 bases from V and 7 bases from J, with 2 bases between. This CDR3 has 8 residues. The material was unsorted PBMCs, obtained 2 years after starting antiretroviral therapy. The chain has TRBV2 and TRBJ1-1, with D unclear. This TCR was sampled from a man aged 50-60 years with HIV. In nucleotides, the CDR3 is TGTGCCAGCGTTGAAGCTTTCTTT. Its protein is CASVEAFF.